These 12 T cell receptor beta chains were sequenced from one sample in a study of T cell clonality in common variable immunodeficiency. These receptors have no identified antigens. TCRdb keeps only in-frame clones here, not all; method: immunoSEQ multiplex PCR. This repertoire holds about 23,000 clones, and none appear only once. Whole-study results and caveats: In common variable immunodeficiency, TCR beta chains reportedly carried fewer deletions and N-nucleotide insertions.

Sequenced material: peripheral blood mononuclear cells. Receptors originate from a human donor with common variable immunodeficiency.

This clone was recorded a few times. The read ends 3 residues early relative to the CDR3; the germline J gene fills the gap. The chain employs TRBV7-3 and TRBJ1-5; D uncertain. Germline V gives CDR1 SGHTA, CDR2 FQGTGA. V was pared by 5 bases and J by 7 bases, with 12 bases between. This CDR3 is 13 amino acids long. CDR3: CASSAYAAQPQHF. Incomplete CDR3 DNA: TGTGCCAGCAGCGCCTACGCGGCCCAGCCC.

This clone came up a few times. The read ends 3 residues shy of where the CDR3 ends; the end is completed using the germline J gene. The chain is built from TRBV2 and TRBJ2-7; perhaps TRBD2 as D (6 bases). The CDR3 runs 15 residues. The V gene lost 0 bases and the J gene lost 3 bases, with 12 bases spanning the gap. Germline values: CDR1 SNHLY, CDR2 FYNNEI. The CDR3 bases that were read are TGTGCCAGCAGTGAAGCGCTGGGACTGGGCTACGAG. Amino acids: CASSEALGLGYE. The full-length CDR3 reads as CASSEALGLGYEQYF.

This clone appeared many times. The read stops 3 residues short of the end of the CDR3; the missing end is completed from the germline J gene. The chain uses TRBV18 and TRBJ2-5; 7 bases match TRBD2. The V gene's germline CDR1 is KGHSH and CDR2 LQKENI. This CDR3 comprises 14 residues. V shed 2 bases and J 2 bases; nucleotides not matched to a gene: 2. CDR3 sequence reads: CASSPREGQETQYF. The CDR3 bases that were read are TGTGCCAGCTCACCAAGGGAGGGGCAAGAGACC.

This clone has a handful of counts. The read falls 3 residues short of the CDR3 end, and the missing part is taken from the germline J gene. This rearrangement joins TRBV20-1 to TRBJ2-7; D is undetermined. The CDR3 sequence is 13 residues long. Trimming left V 2 bases short and J 6 bases short, with 14 bases between. Germline V gene data show CDR1 as DFQATT and CDR2 as SNEGSKA (reference sequence). The chain's CDR3 is CSARSQEGLEQYF. CDR3 bases read: TGCAGTGCTAGAAGCCAGGAAGGGCTCGAG.

There are a few counts of this clone. From the germline J gene comes the end of the CDR3, since the read stops 3 residues before it. The genes are TRBV2 and TRBJ1-1; a possible D gene is TRBD1 (6 bases). The germline CDR1 and CDR2 sequences are SNHLY and FYNNEI. This CDR3 contains 12 residues. V lost 6 bases and J 5 bases, leaving 10 bases between the germline ends. The CDR3 DNA, read in part, is TGTGCCAGCAGCGTACAGGGAACTGAA. It translates to CASSVQGTE. The full CDR3 protein is CASSVQGTEAFF.

Only a few counts were recorded for this clone. The read falls 3 residues short of the CDR3 end, and the missing part is taken from the germline J gene. This chain uses TRBV30 with TRBJ1-1; 8 bases align to TRBD1. J lost 1 base, V lost 8 bases, and 3 bases had no gene match. The CDR3 is 12 residues long. Germline values: CDR1 GTSNPN, CDR2 SVGIG (reference sequence). Incomplete CDR3 DNA: TGTGCCCGTCAGGGGGCGAACACTGAA. Translating it yields CARQGANTE. The whole CDR3 protein is CARQGANTEAFF.

This clone was picked up many times. The CDR3 end lies 3 residues beyond the end of the read and is filled in from the germline J gene. V gene TRBV30 combines with J gene TRBJ2-2, with 10 bases identical to TRBD1. Trimming removed 0 bases from V and 6 bases from J; junction bases left unmatched: 7. CDR1 and CDR2 (germline): GTSNPN, SVGIG (reference sequence). The CDR3 runs to 16 residues. The DNA read from the CDR3 is TGTGCCTGGAGTGTATGGGGACAGGGGAGGCCCGGGGAG. Protein sequence: CAWSVWGQGRPGE. The CDR3, in full, reads CAWSVWGQGRPGELFF.

As regards this clone: The observed sequence ends 3 residues before the CDR3 terminus, with the missing tail filled in from the germline J gene. The chain carries TRBV5-1 and TRBJ1-2, with TRBD1 as a possible D gene (6 bases). The germline gives CDR1 SGHRS, CDR2 YFSETQ. V shed 1 base and J shed 7 bases, with 11 bases lying between them. This CDR3 has 13 amino acids. The part of the CDR3 DNA that was read is TGCGCCAGCAGCTTGTCAGGGGAGGGTGGC. Protein: CASSLSGEGG. The full CDR3 is CASSLSGEGGYTF. The full variable domain, completed using reference TRBV5-1 and TRBJ1-2, is KAGVTQTPRYLIKTRGQQVTLSCSPISGHRSVSWYQQTPGQGLQFLFEYFSETQRNKGNFPGRFSGRQFSNSRSEMNVSTLELGDSALYLCASSLSGEGGYTFGSGTRLTVV.

The part of the CDR3 DNA that was read is TGCGCCAGCAGCTTTGGACTAGCGGGGGTTGAG. Protein sequence: CASSFGLAGVE. The full CDR3 sequence reads CASSFGLAGVEQFF. The chain combines TRBV5-1 with TRBJ2-1, with 13 bases matching TRBD2. The CDR3 goes on 3 residues after the read ends, and that part is filled in from the germline J gene. Looked up from germline, CDR1 is SGHRS and CDR2 is YFSETQ. The CDR3 runs to 14 residues. V was pared by 2 bases and J by 9 bases, with 2 bases of the junction left unmatched.

This clone was recorded at least ten times. The sequenced fragment ends 3 residues before the CDR3 boundary, so the rest is inferred from the germline J gene. This chain connects TRBV29-1 to TRBJ2-2; D unresolved. This CDR3 spans 11 amino acids. The V end lost 3 bases, the J end lost 6 bases, and 5 bases lay between the germline ends. Germline CDR1 and CDR2: SQVTM and ANQGSEA. CDR3 bases read: TGCAGCGTTGAGAAGGCCGGGGAG. Amino acids: CSVEKAGE. The full CDR3 protein reads CSVEKAGELFF.

This clone was seen many times. Sequencing ends 3 residues short of the CDR3 end; the germline J gene provides the rest. This chain links TRBV10-3 with TRBJ2-7; 9 bases agree with TRBD1. Germline CDR1 reads ENHRY; CDR2 reads SYGVKD. The CDR3 loop spans 14 amino acids. V shed 2 bases, J shed 2 bases, and the junction held 1 base outside the gene matches. CDR3 in amino acids: CAISEGTGTYEQYF. CDR3 bases read: TGTGCCATCAGTGAGGGGACAGGGACCTACGAG.

This clone came up a few times. The sequence runs out 3 residues before the end of the CDR3; the remainder is reconstructed from the germline J gene. The rearrangement joins TRBV2 to TRBJ2-3; TRBD1 matches 9 bases. The CDR3 has 14 residues. After removal of 8 bases from V and 4 bases from J, the junction contained 7 bases not matched to a gene. The germline gives CDR1 SNHLY, CDR2 FYNNEI. The DNA read from the CDR3 is TGTGCCAGCCTCCGGGACAGGGAAGCAGATACG. This sequence encodes CASLRDREADT. The full CDR3 is CASLRDREADTQYF.